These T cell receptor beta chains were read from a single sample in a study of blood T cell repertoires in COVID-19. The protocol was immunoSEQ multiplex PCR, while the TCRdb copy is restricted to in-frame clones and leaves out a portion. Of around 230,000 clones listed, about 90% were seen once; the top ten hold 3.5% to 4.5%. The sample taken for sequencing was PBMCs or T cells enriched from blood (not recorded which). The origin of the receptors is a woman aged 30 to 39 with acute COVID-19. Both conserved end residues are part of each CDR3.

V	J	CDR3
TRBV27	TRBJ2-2	CASRSPGQGNTGELFF
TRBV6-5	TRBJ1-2	CASSNTGQGIDGYTF
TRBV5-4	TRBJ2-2	CASSPEGTGVPGELFF
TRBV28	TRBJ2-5	CASSLLAGVQETQYF
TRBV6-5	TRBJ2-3	CAAKRRGGSTDTQYF
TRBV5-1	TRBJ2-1	CASSGTSGGINEQFF
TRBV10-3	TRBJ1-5	CAIIGEAGNQPQHF
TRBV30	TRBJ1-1	CAANRGGTEAFF
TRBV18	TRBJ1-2	CASSPAAQTNYGYTF
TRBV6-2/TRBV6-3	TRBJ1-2	CASSLEDSAGYGYTF
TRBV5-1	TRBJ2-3	CASRSTSGATDTQYF
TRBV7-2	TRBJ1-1	CASSLWAVNTEAFF
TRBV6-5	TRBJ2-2	CASSYAGEHSGELFF
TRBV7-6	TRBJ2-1	CASSPGVGEMNEQFF
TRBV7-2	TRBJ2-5	CASSFSSGIQETQYF
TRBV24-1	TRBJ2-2	CATSRGNSTGELFF
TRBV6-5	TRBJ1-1	CASSPFVEEEAFF
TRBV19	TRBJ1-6	CASSTQAGNNSPLHF
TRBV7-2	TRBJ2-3	CASSLSGGAGDTQYF
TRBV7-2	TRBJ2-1	CASSLAGTGGYNEQFF